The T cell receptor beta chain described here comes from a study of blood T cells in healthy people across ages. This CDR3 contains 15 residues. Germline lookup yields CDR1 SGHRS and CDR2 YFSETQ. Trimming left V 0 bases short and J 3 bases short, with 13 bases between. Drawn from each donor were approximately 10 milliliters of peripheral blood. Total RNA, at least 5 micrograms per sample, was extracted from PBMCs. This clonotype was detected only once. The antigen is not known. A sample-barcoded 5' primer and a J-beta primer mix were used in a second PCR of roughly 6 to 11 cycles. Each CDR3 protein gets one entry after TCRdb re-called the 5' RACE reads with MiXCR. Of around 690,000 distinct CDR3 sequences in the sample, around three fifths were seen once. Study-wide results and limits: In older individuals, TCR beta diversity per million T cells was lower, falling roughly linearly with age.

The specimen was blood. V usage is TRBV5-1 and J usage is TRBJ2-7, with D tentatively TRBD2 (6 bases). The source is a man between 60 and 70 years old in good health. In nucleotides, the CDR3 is TGCGCCAGCAGCTTGGCCGCGGGACCGAACTACGAGCAGTACTTC. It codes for CASSLAAGPNYEQYF.